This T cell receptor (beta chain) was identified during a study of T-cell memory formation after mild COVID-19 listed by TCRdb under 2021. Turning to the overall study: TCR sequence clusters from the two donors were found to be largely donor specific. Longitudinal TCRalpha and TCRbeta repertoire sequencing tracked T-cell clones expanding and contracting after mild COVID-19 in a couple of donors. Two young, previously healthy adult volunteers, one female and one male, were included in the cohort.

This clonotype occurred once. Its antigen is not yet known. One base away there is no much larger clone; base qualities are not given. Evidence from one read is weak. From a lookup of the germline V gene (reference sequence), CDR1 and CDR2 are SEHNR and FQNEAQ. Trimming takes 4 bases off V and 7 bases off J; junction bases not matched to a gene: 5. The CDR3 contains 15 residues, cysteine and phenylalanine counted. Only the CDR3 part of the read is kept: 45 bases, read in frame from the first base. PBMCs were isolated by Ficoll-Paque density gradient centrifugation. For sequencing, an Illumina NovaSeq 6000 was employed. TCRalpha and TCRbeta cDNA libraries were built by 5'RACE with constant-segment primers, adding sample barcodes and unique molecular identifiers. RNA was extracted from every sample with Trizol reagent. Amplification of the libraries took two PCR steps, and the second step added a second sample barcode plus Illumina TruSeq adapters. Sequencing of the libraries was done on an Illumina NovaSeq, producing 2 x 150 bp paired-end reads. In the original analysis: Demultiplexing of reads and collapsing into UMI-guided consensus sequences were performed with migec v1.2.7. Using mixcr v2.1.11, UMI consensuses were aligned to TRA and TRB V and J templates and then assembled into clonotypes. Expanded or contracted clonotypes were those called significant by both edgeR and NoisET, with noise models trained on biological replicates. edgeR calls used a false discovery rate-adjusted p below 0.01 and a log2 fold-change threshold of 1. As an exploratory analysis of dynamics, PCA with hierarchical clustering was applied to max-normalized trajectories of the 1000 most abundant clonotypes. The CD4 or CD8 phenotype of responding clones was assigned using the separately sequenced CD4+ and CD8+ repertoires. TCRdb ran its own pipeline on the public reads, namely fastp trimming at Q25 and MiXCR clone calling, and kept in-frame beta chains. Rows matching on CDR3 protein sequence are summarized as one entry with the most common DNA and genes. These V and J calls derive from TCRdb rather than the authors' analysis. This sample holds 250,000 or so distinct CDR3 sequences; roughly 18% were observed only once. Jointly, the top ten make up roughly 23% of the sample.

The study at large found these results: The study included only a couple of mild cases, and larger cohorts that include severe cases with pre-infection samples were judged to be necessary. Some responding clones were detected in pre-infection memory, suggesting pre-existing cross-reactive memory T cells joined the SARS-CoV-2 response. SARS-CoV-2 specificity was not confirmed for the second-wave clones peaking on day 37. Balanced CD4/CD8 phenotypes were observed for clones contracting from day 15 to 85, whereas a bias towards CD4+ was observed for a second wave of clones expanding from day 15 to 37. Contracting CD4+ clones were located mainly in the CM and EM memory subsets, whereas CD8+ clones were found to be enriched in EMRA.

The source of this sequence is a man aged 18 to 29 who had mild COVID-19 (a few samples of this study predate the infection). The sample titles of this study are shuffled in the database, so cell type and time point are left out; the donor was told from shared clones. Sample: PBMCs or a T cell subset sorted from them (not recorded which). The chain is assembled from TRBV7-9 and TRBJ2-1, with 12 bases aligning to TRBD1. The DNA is TGTGCCAGCAGCTATCGGGACAGGGGGCATAATGAGCAGTTCTTC. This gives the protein CASSYRDRGHNEQFF.